These T cell receptor beta chains were read from a single sample in a study of shared clonotypes between healthy human individuals. The repertoire was sequenced with immunoSEQ multiplex PCR; TCRdb's copy has only in-frame clones and lacks some. The sample holds over 700,000 clones, approximately 77% seen once. The sequenced sample consisted of memory CD4+ T cells sorted from blood. Receptors were obtained from a woman in her 30s in good health. The conserved cysteine and the conserved F or W are not part of the CDR3 here. Each record gives: V gene, CDR3 protein.

>TRBV29-1
SVDCGQY
>TRBV19
ASSRDRPAGAF
>TRBV27
ASRWTGNYEQY
>TRBV11-2
ASSLVPLEQY
>TRBV7-9
ASSKGQVSF
>TRBV27
ASSSPGQGAYGYT
>TRBV27
ASSGTGERPGELF
>TRBV5-4
ASSLSTDTDTQY
>TRBV7-9
ASSLGSLAGNTGELF
>TRBV21-1
ASSKVGGRTYEQY
>TRBV11-3
ASSFPQEDEAF
>TRBV9
ASSNRDYTYNEQF
>TRBV28
ASSSGGQHSGNTIY
>TRBV19
ASSPEDRAGYEQY
>TRBV5-1
ASSLMPSGRYNEQF
>TRBV5-1
ASSPGDRDDNEQF
>TRBV11-2
ASSLGAASFNEQY
>TRBV19
ASKEVAGTTGELF
>TRBV18
ASSLNRAGDEQF
>TRBV10-3
AISEELFLYNEQF
>TRBV28
ASRISNQPQH
>TRBV5-1
ASSTGTVGLEQY
>TRBV7-3
ASSLEGPVNTGELF